Below are 22 T cell receptor beta chains sequenced from a single sample in a study of cytomegalovirus exposure and HLA in healthy donors. Both 60 Vbeta primers and 13 Jbeta primers went into the PCR. The assay was immunoSEQ multiplex PCR, and TCRdb's table has in-frame clones only and misses some. Its table lists roughly 120,000 clones. The sample taken for sequencing was PBMCs. The origin of the receptors is a man younger than 30 in good health and CMV-seronegative.

About this clone itself: An end of the junction differs from the germline gene, which may be a read error. Additional DNA sequences in this sample encode the identical CDR3. This chain uses TRBV10-3 with TRBJ2-7, with D maybe TRBD1 (5 bases). CDR1 and CDR2 from the germline V gene are ENHRY and SYGVKD. The CDR3 runs 16 residues. The CDR3 bases are TGTGCCATCAGCAAGGAGCTAACAGGACCCTCCTACGAGCAATACTTC. This codes for CAISKELTGPSYEQYF.

The J gene is TRBJ2-7, the V gene TRBV6-1, with TRBD2 matching over 7 bases. Germline V gene sequence: CDR1 MNHNS, CDR2 SASEGT. The CDR3 extends over 13 amino acids. The J segment lost 4 bases and the V segment lost 3 bases, leaving 3 bases of the junction unmatched. CDR3 residues: CASSEGGRYEQYF. CDR3 nucleotide sequence: TGTGCCAGCAGTGAGGGAGGGAGGTACGAGCAGTACTTC.

The V call is TRBV10-1, the J call TRBJ1-1; D unresolved. Per germline, CDR1 WNHNN and CDR2 SYGVQD (reference sequence). The V gene lost 3 bases and the J gene lost 3 bases, with 5 bases spanning the gap. The CDR3 loop spans 12 amino acids. The CDR3 is CASSEQYTEAFF. The DNA of the CDR3 is TGCGCCAGCAGTGAACAGTACACTGAAGCTTTCTTT.

The rearrangement uses TRBV5-1 and TRBJ2-7; D uncertain. V shed 0 bases and J shed 2 bases, with 9 bases lying between them. The germline CDR1 and CDR2 sequences are SGHRS and YFSETQ. The CDR3 runs 14 residues. CDR3 coding DNA: TGCGCCAGCAGCTTGGATGCTGTAGCCTACGAGCAGTACTTC. It encodes CASSLDAVAYEQYF. Full variable domain (remainder filled in from reference TRBV5-1 and TRBJ2-7): KAGVTQTPRYLIKTRGQQVTLSCSPISGHRSVSWYQQTPGQGLQFLFEYFSETQRNKGNFPGRFSGRQFSNSRSEMNVSTLELGDSALYLCASSLDAVAYEQYFGPGTRLTVT.

CDR3 DNA sequence: TGTGCCAGCAGCTTAGGTCGGAGCGCTGAAGCTTTCTTT. It codes for CASSLGRSAEAFF. This chain connects TRBV11-3 to TRBJ1-1; D is unclear. This CDR3 has 13 amino acids. V shed 1 base and J shed 6 bases, with 9 bases lying between them. Germline V gene lookup returns CDR1 SGHNT and CDR2 YENEEA.

The rearrangement links TRBV6-5 to TRBJ2-3; the match to TRBD2 covers 8 bases. CDR1 and CDR2 from the germline V gene are MNHEY and SVGAGI. The CDR3 runs 15 residues. V lost 5 bases, J lost 4 bases, and 8 bases stayed unmatched. The CDR3: CASSTSGTRADTQYF. The DNA for the CDR3 is TGTGCCAGCAGTACCTCCGGGACTAGGGCAGATACGCAGTATTTT.

The chain couples TRBV6-5 to TRBJ2-5; 7 bases agree with TRBD2. Near its end, the DNA agrees better with TRBJ2-7, so the J call may be wrong. CDR1 is MNHEY and CDR2 is SVGAGI in the germline V gene. This CDR3 is built from 14 residues. This CDR3 reads CASSYGGGSYEQYF. CDR3 nucleotide sequence: TGTGCCAGCAGTTACGGCGGGGGATCCTACGAGCAGTACTTC.

CDR3 sequence: CASSGRLAGGEQFF. The CDR3 nucleotides read TGTGCCAGCAGTGGGAGACTAGCGGGGGGGGAGCAGTTCTTC. The chain joins TRBV25-1 to TRBJ2-1, with 14 bases fitting TRBD2. CDR3 length: 14 residues. The germline gives CDR1 MGHDK, CDR2 SYGVNS. Losses at the gene ends were 4 bases for V and 10 bases for J; bases not matched to a gene: 3.

The V call is TRBV6-5, the J call TRBJ1-1; a weak D match, TRBD1 (6 bases). Germline loops: CDR1 MNHEY, CDR2 SVGAGI. The V and J ends lost 2 bases and 5 bases respectively, with 12 bases between them. The CDR3 has 14 residues. DNA for the CDR3: TGTGCCAGCAGTTACGATAGGACAGATACTGAAGCTTTCTTT. Residues: CASSYDRTDTEAFF.

The rearrangement joins TRBV2 to TRBJ1-1; unclear D gene. The CDR3 consists of 12 residues. Trimming stripped 11 bases from V and 1 base from J, with 11 bases between. Germline-derived CDR1 and CDR2 are SNHLY and FYNNEI. The CDR3 loop is CAAHGPNTEAFF. CDR3 DNA: TGTGCCGCACATGGGCCGAACACTGAAGCTTTCTTT.

J is TRBJ1-2 and V is TRBV6-1; the D is unclear. CDR1 is MNHNS and CDR2 is SASEGT in the germline V gene. The length of the CDR3 is 13 residues. With 0 bases removed from V and 2 bases from J, the gap between germline ends came to 4 bases. The chain's CDR3 is CASSEAENYGYTF. In DNA, the CDR3 is TGTGCCAGCAGTGAAGCAGAGAACTATGGCTACACCTTC.

The genes are TRBV6-6 and TRBJ2-2, with D possibly TRBD1 on 5 matching bases. The V and J ends lost 3 bases and 6 bases respectively, with 14 bases between them. There are 15 residues in the CDR3. Germline lookup yields CDR1 MNHNY and CDR2 SVGAGI (reference sequence). In DNA form, the CDR3 reads TGTGCCAGCAGTTATGGGCAGGGTATTCCCGGGGAGCTGTTTTTT. Encoded protein: CASSYGQGIPGELFF.

The chain links TRBV28 to TRBJ2-7, with 8 bases fitting TRBD2. Per germline, CDR1 MDHEN and CDR2 SYDVKM. Trimming took 3 bases from V and 3 from J; bases not matched to a gene: 7. The CDR3 spans 15 residues. The DNA of the CDR3 is TGTGCCAGCAGTTTTACGAGCGGGAGCAGCTACGAGCAGTACTTC. Translated: CASSFTSGSSYEQYF. The complete variable domain, with remaining parts taken from reference TRBV28 and TRBJ2-7, reads DVKVTQSSRYLVKRTGEKVFLECVQDMDHENMFWYRQDPGLGLRLIYFSYDVKMKEKGDIPEGYSVSREKKERFSLILESASTNQTSMYLCASSFTSGSSYEQYFGPGTRLTVT.

The chain is built from TRBV6-1 and TRBJ2-2, with unresolved D. Per the germline V gene, CDR1 is MNHNS and CDR2 is SASEGT. The CDR3 spans 15 residues. Trimming took off 4 bases at V and 4 bases at J, with 13 bases between the two ends. CDR3 coding DNA: TGTGCCAGCAGTGCACCGATCGCGAGCACCGGGGAGCTGTTTTTT. Encoded protein: CASSAPIASTGELFF.

CDR3 amino acids: CASSKKGDRYNEQFF. The DNA for the CDR3 is TGTGCCAGCAGCAAAAAGGGGGACAGATACAATGAGCAGTTCTTC. The V and J genes are TRBV21-1 and TRBJ2-1; the table's D call TRBD1 went unverified against the DNA. TRBV21-1 represents a pseudogene. The length of the CDR3 is 15 residues.

The chain carries TRBV10-3 and TRBJ1-2; 9 bases fit TRBD1. In germline, CDR1 is ENHRY, CDR2 SYGVKD. The V gene end was trimmed by 7 bases and the J gene end by 6 bases; junction bases not matched to a gene: 6. The CDR3 runs to 13 residues. The chain's CDR3 is CAINGQGRDGYTF. The CDR3 DNA follows: TGTGCCATCAATGGACAGGGGCGGGATGGCTACACCTTC.

This chain uses TRBV5-1 with TRBJ2-5, with TRBD1 identical over 9 bases. Germline CDR1 reads SGHRS; CDR2 reads YFSETQ. The CDR3 is 16 amino acids. Trimming took 0 bases from V and 5 from J; bases not matched to a gene: 8. The CDR3, as DNA: TGCGCCAGCAGCTTGGAACCACAGGGGGCGGGGGAGACCCAGTACTTC. Protein: CASSLEPQGAGETQYF.

The chain employs TRBV5-6 and TRBJ2-7; the D gene is possibly TRBD1 (6 bases). CDR3 length: 14 amino acids. V was shortened by 5 bases and J by 5 bases, with 17 bases between the two germline ends. Germline V lookup: CDR1 SGHDT, CDR2 YYEEEE. CDR3 nucleotides: TGTGCCAGCAGTCCAAAACCAGGGGCCCACGAGCAGTACTTC. Translation gives CASSPKPGAHEQYF.

The CDR3 DNA sequence: TGTGCCAGCAGCCCAACGACTAGTTGGGTGTCGGGCGAGCAGTACTTC. Its protein product is CASSPTTSWVSGEQYF. V and J are TRBV7-9 and TRBJ2-7, with TRBD2 as a possible D gene (6 bases). This CDR3 is 16 amino acids long. V lost 5 bases and J 6 bases, leaving 23 bases between the germline ends. The germline CDR1 and CDR2 sequences are SEHNR and FQNEAQ (reference sequence).

This sequence joins TRBV5-8 and TRBJ1-3; 10 bases are shared with TRBD1. In germline, CDR1 is SGHTS, CDR2 YDEGEE. V was pared by 0 bases and J by 3 bases, with 0 bases of the junction left unmatched. CDR3 size: 15 residues. The CDR3 sequence is CASSLGTGGGNTIYF. CDR3 DNA sequence: TGTGCCAGCAGCTTGGGGACAGGGGGTGGAAACACCATATATTTT.

V usage is TRBV10-3 and J usage is TRBJ2-3; 9 bases line up with TRBD1. The CDR3 spans 14 residues. Germline trimming cut 6 bases from V and 5 bases from J; bases unmatched to any gene: 6. Germline V gene lookup returns CDR1 ENHRY and CDR2 SYGVKD. The CDR3 loop is CAISSGTGIDTQYF. The CDR3 DNA reads TGTGCCATCAGCTCAGGGACAGGGATAGATACGCAGTATTTT.

The genes are TRBV14 and TRBJ2-2, with TRBD2 matching over 7 bases. Germline CDR1 SGHDN, CDR2 FVKESK. The junction had 8 bases not matched to a gene; V was cut back by 4 bases and J by 0 bases. This CDR3 is built from 17 residues. This CDR3 is CASSPSWGLTNTGELFF. In nucleotides, the CDR3 is TGTGCCAGCAGCCCCTCTTGGGGACTAACGAACACCGGGGAGCTGTTTTTT.